The 9 T cell receptor beta chains listed next were all sequenced from one sample in a study of blood T cell repertoires in COVID-19. Here immunoSEQ multiplex PCR was the method, and the copy in TCRdb shows in-frame clones only, minus some. This table has about 120,000 clones, roughly 90% appearing once. Input material: peripheral blood. The receptors come from a man in his 70s who had recovered from COVID-19.

The CDR3 DNA reads TGTGCCAGTAGTTCAGTAGCGGGGGCCAACAATGAGCAGTTCTTC. It specifies CASSSVAGANNEQFF. The chain combines TRBV19 with TRBJ2-1, with 9 bases that match TRBD2. After removal of 5 bases from V and 5 bases from J, the junction contained 7 bases not matched to a gene. CDR1 LNHDA and CDR2 SQIVND come from the germline V gene (reference sequence). The CDR3 is made up of 15 amino acids.

This rearrangement joins TRBV7-2 to TRBJ2-1; 16 nucleotides line up with TRBD2. This CDR3 has 19 residues. The ends lost 1 base at V and 7 bases at J; junction bases unmatched: 10. Germline V gives CDR1 SGHTA, CDR2 FQGNSA. The CDR3 DNA is TGTGCCAGCAGCTTAGTCACGTCGGGACTAGCGGGGGGGCAGAATGAGCAGTTCTTC. It yields the protein CASSLVTSGLAGGQNEQFF.

The V call is TRBV12-3 or TRBV12-4, the J call TRBJ1-2; a possible D gene is TRBD1 (6 bases). The CDR3 is 13 amino acids. The V end lost 5 bases, the J end lost 0 bases, and 7 bases lay between the germline ends. CDR3 nucleotides: TGTGCCAGCAGTCGGGACACTAACTATGGCTACACCTTC. Its protein product is CASSRDTNYGYTF.

The genes are TRBV11-3 and TRBJ2-2, with 7 bases matching TRBD1. V was pared by 0 bases and J by 4 bases, with 5 bases of the junction left unmatched. The length of the CDR3 is 16 residues. The V gene's germline CDR1 is SGHNT and CDR2 YENEEA. The CDR3 loop is CASSLDGPGGTGELFF. Here the CDR3 DNA reads TGTGCCAGCAGCTTAGATGGGCCAGGGGGCACCGGGGAGCTGTTTTTT. Filled out from reference TRBV11-3 and TRBJ2-2, the complete variable domain reads EAGVVQSPRYKIIEKKQPVAFWCNPISGHNTLYWYLQNLGQGPELLIRYENEEAVDDSQLPKDRFSAERLKGVDSTLKIQPAELGDSAVYLCASSLDGPGGTGELFFGEGSRLTVL.

Remarks on this clone: A junction boundary mismatches the germline segment, possibly from a read error. The rearrangement links TRBV3-1 (or the pseudogene TRBV3-2) to TRBJ2-4; 7 nucleotides line up with TRBD1. This CDR3 region has 12 residues. Germline CDR1 is LGHDT and CDR2 is YNNKEL (reference sequence). For the CDR3, the DNA is TGTGCCAGCAGCCAATCTGGGACAGATCCGAGATTC. Translated, it gives CASSQSGTDPRF.

The CDR3 coding sequence is TGTGCCAGCAGCCCTCCCGGTAGCGGGAGCACAGATACGCAGTATTTT. Its translation is CASSPPGSGSTDTQYF. The chain uses TRBV7-2 and TRBJ2-3, with TRBD2 identical over 7 bases. The V gene's germline CDR1 is SGHTA and CDR2 FQGNSA. V dropped 5 bases and J dropped 0; count of bases not matched to a gene: 8. The CDR3 spans 16 residues.

This clone was recorded once. CDR3 in amino acids: CASSRQEPYEQYF. The CDR3, as DNA: TGTGCCAGCAGCCGACAGGAACCCTACGAGCAGTACTTC. The V call is TRBV6-5, the J call TRBJ2-7, with D maybe TRBD1 (6 bases). CDR1 is MNHEY and CDR2 is SVGAGI in the germline V gene. The CDR3 sequence is 13 residues long. V was shortened by 6 bases and J by 2 bases, with 11 bases between the two germline ends.

The chain is built from TRBV5-1 and TRBJ1-3, with D maybe TRBD1 (5 bases). The germline V gene has CDR1 SGHRS and CDR2 YFSETQ. CDR3 length equals 14 residues. Trimming took off 4 bases at V and 2 bases at J, with 10 bases between the two ends. The CDR3 bases are TGCGCCAGCAGCCCGGGGGGTGCTGGAAACACCATATATTTT. Translated: CASSPGGAGNTIYF.

The gene calls are TRBV7-3 and TRBJ1-2, with D tentatively TRBD1 (5 bases). The germline CDR1 and CDR2 sequences are SGHTA and FQGTGA. V lost 5 bases, J lost 8 bases, and 15 bases lay in between. The CDR3 has 13 amino acids. CDR3 in DNA: TGTGCCAGCAGCCAGGAGCAGGGCGGAGGCTACACCTTC. Translated, it gives CASSQEQGGGYTF.